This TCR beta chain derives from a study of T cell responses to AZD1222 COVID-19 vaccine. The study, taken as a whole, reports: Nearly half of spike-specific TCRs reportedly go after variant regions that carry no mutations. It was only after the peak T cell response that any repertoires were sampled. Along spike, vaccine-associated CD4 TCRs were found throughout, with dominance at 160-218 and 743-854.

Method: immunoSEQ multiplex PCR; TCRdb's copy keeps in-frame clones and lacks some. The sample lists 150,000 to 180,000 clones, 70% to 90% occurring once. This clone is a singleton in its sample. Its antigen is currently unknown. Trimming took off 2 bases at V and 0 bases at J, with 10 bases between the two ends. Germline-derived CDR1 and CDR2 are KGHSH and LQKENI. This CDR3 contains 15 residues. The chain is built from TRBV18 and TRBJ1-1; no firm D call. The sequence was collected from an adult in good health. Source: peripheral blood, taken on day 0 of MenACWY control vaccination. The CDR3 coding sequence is TGTGCCAGCTCACCAACGAAACAGCTGAACACTGAAGCTTTCTTT. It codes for CASSPTKQLNTEAFF.